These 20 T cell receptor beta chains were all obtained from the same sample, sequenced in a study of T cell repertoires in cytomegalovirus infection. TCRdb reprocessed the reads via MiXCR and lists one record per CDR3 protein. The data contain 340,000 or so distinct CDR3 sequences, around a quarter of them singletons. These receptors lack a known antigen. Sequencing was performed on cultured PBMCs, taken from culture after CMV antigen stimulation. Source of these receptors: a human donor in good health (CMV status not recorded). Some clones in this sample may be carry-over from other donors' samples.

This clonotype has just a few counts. The DNA of the CDR3 is TGTGCCAGCACTTTTACCCCAGGGGCAGATACGCAGTATTTT. This sequence encodes CASTFTPGADTQYF. The chain recombines TRBV2 with TRBJ2-3, with D possibly matching TRBD1 (6 bases). The germline gives CDR1 SNHLY, CDR2 FYNNEI. V was cut by 7 bases and J by 4 bases, with 15 bases left in between. CDR3 length: 14 amino acids.

The CDR3, as DNA: TGTGCCAGCAGCTTAGGAGGAACAGGGGGCAATCAGCCCCAGTATTTT. Protein sequence: CASSLGGTGGNQPQYF. V is TRBV7-2 and J is TRBJ1-5; 9 bases match TRBD1. The closer fit of TRBJ2-3 to the DNA end suggests the J call may be wrong. This CDR3 region has 16 residues. Germline loops: CDR1 SGHTA, CDR2 FQGNSA.

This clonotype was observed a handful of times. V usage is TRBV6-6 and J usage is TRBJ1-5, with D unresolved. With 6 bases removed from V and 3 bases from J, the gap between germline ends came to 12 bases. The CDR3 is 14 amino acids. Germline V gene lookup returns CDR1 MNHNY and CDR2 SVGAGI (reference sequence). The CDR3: CASSLASSNQPQHF. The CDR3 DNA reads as TGTGCCAGCAGCCTTGCGTCGTCCAATCAGCCCCAGCATTTT.

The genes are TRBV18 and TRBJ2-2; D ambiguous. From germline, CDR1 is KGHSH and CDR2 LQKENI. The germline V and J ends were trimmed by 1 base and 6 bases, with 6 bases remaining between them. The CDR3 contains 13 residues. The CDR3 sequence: CASSPRAAGELFF. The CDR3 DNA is TGTGCCAGCTCACCACGAGCCGCCGGGGAGCTGTTTTTT.

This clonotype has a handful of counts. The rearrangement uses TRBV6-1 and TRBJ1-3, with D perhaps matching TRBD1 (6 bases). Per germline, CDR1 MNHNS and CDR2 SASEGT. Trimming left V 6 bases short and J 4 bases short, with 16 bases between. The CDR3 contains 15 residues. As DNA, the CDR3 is TGTGCCAGCAGGGATTACAGGGTCGACGGAAACACCATATATTTT. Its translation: CASRDYRVDGNTIYF.

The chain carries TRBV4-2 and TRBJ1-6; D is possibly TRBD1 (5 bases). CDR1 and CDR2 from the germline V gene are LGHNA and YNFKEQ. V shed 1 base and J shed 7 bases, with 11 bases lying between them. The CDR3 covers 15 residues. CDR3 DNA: TGTGCCAGCAGCCAAGTAGGGCAGGGAAATTCACCCCTCCACTTT. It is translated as CASSQVGQGNSPLHF.

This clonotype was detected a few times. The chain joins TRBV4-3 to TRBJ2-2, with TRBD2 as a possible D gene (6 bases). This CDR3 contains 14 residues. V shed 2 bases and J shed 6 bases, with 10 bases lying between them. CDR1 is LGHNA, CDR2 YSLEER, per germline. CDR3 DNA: TGCGCCAGCAGCCAAAATGGGGGGTCCGGGGAGCTGTTTTTT. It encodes CASSQNGGSGELFF.

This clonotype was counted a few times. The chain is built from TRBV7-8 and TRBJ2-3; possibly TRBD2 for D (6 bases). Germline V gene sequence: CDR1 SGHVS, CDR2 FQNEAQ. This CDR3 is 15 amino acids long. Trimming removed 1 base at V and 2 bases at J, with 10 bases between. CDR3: CASSLVGGYTDTQYF. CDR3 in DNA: TGTGCCAGCAGCTTAGTGGGGGGTTACACAGATACGCAGTATTTT.

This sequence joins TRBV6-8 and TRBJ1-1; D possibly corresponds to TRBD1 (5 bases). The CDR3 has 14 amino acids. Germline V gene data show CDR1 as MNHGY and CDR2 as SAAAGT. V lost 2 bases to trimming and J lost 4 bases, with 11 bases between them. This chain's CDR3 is CASSYGWGTTEAFF. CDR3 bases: TGTGCCAGCAGTTACGGATGGGGGACCACTGAAGCTTTCTTT.

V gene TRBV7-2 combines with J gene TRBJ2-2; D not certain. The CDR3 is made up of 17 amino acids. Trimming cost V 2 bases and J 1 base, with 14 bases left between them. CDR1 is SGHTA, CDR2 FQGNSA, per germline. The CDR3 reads CASSLSRDLLNTGELFF. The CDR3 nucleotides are TGTGCCAGCAGCTTAAGTCGTGACCTACTGAACACCGGGGAGCTGTTTTTT. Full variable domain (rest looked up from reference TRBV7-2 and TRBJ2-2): GAGVSQSPSNKVTEKGKDVELRCDPISGHTALYWYRQSLGQGLEFLIYFQGNSAPDKSGLPSDRFSAERTGGSVSTLTIQRTQQEDSAVYLCASSLSRDLLNTGELFFGEGSRLTVL.

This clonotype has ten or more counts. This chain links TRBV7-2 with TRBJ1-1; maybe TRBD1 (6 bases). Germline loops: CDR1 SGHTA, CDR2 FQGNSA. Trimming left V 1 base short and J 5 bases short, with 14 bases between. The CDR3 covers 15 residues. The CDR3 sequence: CASSLVGGRGTEAFF. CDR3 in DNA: TGTGCCAGCAGCTTAGTCGGGGGGCGTGGGACTGAAGCTTTCTTT.

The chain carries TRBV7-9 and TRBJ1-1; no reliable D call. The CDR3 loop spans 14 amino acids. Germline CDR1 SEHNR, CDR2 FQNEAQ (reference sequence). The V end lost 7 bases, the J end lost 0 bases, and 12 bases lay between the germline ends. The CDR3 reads CASTQLSLNTEAFF. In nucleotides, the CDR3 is TGTGCCAGCACCCAATTGTCCCTGAACACTGAAGCTTTCTTT.

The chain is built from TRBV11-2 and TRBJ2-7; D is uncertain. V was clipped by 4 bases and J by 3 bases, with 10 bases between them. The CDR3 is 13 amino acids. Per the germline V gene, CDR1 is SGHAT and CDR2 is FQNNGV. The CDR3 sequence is CASSSLPSYEQYF. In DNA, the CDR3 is TGTGCCAGCAGCTCCCTTCCGAGCTACGAGCAGTACTTC.

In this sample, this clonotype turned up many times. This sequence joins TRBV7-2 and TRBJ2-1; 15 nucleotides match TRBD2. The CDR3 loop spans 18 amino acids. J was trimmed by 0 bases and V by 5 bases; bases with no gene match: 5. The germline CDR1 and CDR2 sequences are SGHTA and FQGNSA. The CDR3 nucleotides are TGTGCCAGCAGCCTGAGGACTAGCGGGAGGGGCTCCTACAATGAGCAGTTCTTC. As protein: CASSLRTSGRGSYNEQFF. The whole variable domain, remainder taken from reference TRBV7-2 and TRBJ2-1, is GAGVSQSPSNKVTEKGKDVELRCDPISGHTALYWYRQSLGQGLEFLIYFQGNSAPDKSGLPSDRFSAERTGGSVSTLTIQRTQQEDSAVYLCASSLRTSGRGSYNEQFFGPGTRLTVL.

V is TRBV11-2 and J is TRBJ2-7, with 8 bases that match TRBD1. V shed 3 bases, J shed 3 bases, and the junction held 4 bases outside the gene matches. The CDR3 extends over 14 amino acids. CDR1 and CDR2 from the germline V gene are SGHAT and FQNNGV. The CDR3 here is CASSFGTGYYEQYV. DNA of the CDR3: TGTGCCAGCAGCTTCGGGACAGGTTACTACGAGCAGTACGTC.

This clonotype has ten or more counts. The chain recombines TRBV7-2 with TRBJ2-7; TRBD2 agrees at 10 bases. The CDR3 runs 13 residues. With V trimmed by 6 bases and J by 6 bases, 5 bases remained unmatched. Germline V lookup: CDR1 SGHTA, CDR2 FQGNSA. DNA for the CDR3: TGTGCCAGCAGGCTAGCGGGAGCCGGCGAGCAGTACGTC. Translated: CASRLAGAGEQYV.

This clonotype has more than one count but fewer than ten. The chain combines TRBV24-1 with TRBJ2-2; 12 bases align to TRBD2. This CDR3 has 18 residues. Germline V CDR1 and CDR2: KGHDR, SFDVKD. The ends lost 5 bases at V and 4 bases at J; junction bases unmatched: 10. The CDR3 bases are TGTGCCACCAGTGCCCGACTAGCGGGAGTTATGGGCACCGGGGAGCTGTTTTTT. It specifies CATSARLAGVMGTGELFF.

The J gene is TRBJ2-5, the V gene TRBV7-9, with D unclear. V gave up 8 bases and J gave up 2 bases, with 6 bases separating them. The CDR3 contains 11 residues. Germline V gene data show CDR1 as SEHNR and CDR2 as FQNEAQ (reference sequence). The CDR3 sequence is CASFLQETQYF. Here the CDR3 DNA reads TGTGCCAGCTTTCTGCAAGAGACCCAGTACTTC.

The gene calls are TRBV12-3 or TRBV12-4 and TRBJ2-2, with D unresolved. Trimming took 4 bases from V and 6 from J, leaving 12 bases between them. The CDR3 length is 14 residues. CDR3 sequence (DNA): TGTGCCAGCAGTTCGATCCTAGTGCCCGGGGAGCTGTTTTTT. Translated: CASSSILVPGELFF.

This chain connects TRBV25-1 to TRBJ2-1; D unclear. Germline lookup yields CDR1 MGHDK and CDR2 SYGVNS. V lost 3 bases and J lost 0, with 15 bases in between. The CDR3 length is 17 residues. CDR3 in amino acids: CASSDDGLASSYNEQFF. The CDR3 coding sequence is TGTGCCAGCAGTGATGATGGTTTGGCCAGCTCCTACAATGAGCAGTTCTTC.